Below, 9 T cell receptor beta chains from the same sample are listed, as sequenced in a study of molecular identifiers for immune sequencing clone quantification. TCRdb ran MiXCR on the PCR reads and lists one entry per CDR3 protein. The sample lists 490,000 or so distinct CDR3 sequences, 20% to 25% occurring once. Sequencing was done on a sample of naive CD8+ T cells from blood, with Jurkat cell RNA spiked in. Subset denoted: FACS-sorted CD8+CD4-CCR7+CD45RA+ naive T cells. All receptors derive from a human donor in good health. Some libraries in this study had Jurkat cell RNA spiked in.

This clonotype was counted many times. The rearrangement uses TRBV20-1 and TRBJ2-4, with 12 bases that match TRBD2. The CDR3 is 13 amino acids. Germline trimming cut 1 base from V and 16 bases from J; bases unmatched to any gene: 8. Germline V gene data show CDR1 as DFQATT and CDR2 as SNEGSKA (reference sequence). The CDR3 sequence: CSARGPGLAGQYF. In DNA, the CDR3 is TGCAGTGCTAGAGGTCCCGGACTAGCGGGACAATACTTC.

Of note for this clonotype: Possible read error: a much larger clone is one base away. The chain carries TRBV2 and TRBJ1-1, with D uncertain. CDR3 length: 12 residues. V was shortened by 4 bases and J by 11 bases, with 14 bases between the two germline ends. CDR1 is SNHLY and CDR2 is FYNNEI in the germline V gene. The CDR3 sequence is CASSGLTYDAFF. CDR3 bases: TGTGCCAGCAGTGGCCTGACTTATGATGCTTTCTTT.

This clonotype was seen only a few times. The chain joins TRBV6-2 or TRBV6-3 to TRBJ1-1; D not certain. Germline V gene data show CDR1 as MNHEY and CDR2 as SVGEGT. V lost 8 bases and J 0 bases, leaving 13 bases between the germline ends. The CDR3 covers 14 residues. The CDR3 region is CASFGRTMNTEAFF. The CDR3 nucleotides read TGTGCCAGCTTTGGACGGACGATGAACACTGAAGCTTTCTTT.

Remarks on this clonotype: The CDR3 does not close with the conserved phenylalanine or tryptophan, likely indicating a read error. The gene calls are TRBV2 and TRBJ2-2, with 9 bases matching TRBD2. There are 16 residues in the CDR3. Unmatched junction bases numbered 7, after V lost 6 bases and J lost 2 bases. CDR1 is SNHLY, CDR2 FYNNEI, per germline. This CDR3 is CASRLAGVLNTGELFL. CDR3 bases: TGTGCCAGCAGGTTAGCGGGAGTCCTCAACACCGGGGAGCTGTTTCTT.

This chain uses TRBV4-1 with TRBJ2-3, with TRBD2 matching over 11 bases. The germline V gene encodes CDR1 MGHRA and CDR2 YSYEKL. This CDR3 has 19 residues. Germline trimming cut 1 base from V and 2 bases from J; bases unmatched to any gene: 11. CDR3: CASSQGPPTSGGPTDTQYF. The CDR3 DNA reads TGCGCCAGCAGCCAAGGCCCCCCCACTAGCGGGGGCCCCACAGATACGCAGTATTTT.

The chain combines TRBV4-1 with TRBJ1-1; D gene unclear. Germline V CDR1 and CDR2: MGHRA, YSYEKL. The V and J ends lost 1 base and 4 bases respectively, with 13 bases between them. The CDR3 is 15 residues long. CDR3 in DNA: TGCGCCAGCAGCCAAGTGTCTAGACCCGGCACTGAAGCTTTCTTT. Amino acids: CASSQVSRPGTEAFF.

This clonotype occurred a few times. The V call is TRBV5-6, the J call TRBJ1-1; 8 bases line up with TRBD1. After removal of 2 bases from V and 5 bases from J, the junction contained 14 bases not matched to a gene. This CDR3 contains 17 residues. Germline CDR1 and CDR2: SGHDT and YYEEEE. The CDR3 loop reads CASSFRFYSGGRTEAFF. DNA for the CDR3: TGTGCCAGCAGCTTTAGGTTTTACTCAGGGGGCAGAACTGAAGCTTTCTTT. Based on the CDR3 plus reference TRBV5-6 and TRBJ1-1, the full variable domain is DAGVTQSPTHLIKTRGQQVTLRCSPKSGHDTVSWYQQALGQGPQFIFQYYEEEERQRGNFPDRFSGHQFPNYSSELNVNALLLGDSALYLCASSFRFYSGGRTEAFFGQGTRLTVV.

This chain connects TRBV6-6 to TRBJ2-7; TRBD2 is a possible D gene (5 bases). With 0 bases removed from V and 2 bases from J, the gap between germline ends came to 17 bases. Looked up from germline, CDR1 is MNHNY and CDR2 is SVGAGI (reference sequence). The CDR3 extends over 17 amino acids. CDR3 sequence reads: CASSYSRVFGGAYEQYF. In nucleotides, the CDR3 is TGTGCCAGCAGTTACTCGAGGGTATTCGGAGGAGCCTACGAGCAGTACTTC.

The J gene is TRBJ2-7, the V gene TRBV20-1, with D unresolved. CDR3 length equals 13 residues. V was trimmed by 4 bases and J by 0 bases, leaving 10 bases between them. CDR1 and CDR2 from the germline V gene are DFQATT and SNEGSKA (reference sequence). This CDR3 reads CSATGGSSYEQYF. The CDR3, as DNA: TGCAGTGCTACGGGTGGCAGCTCCTACGAGCAGTACTTC.